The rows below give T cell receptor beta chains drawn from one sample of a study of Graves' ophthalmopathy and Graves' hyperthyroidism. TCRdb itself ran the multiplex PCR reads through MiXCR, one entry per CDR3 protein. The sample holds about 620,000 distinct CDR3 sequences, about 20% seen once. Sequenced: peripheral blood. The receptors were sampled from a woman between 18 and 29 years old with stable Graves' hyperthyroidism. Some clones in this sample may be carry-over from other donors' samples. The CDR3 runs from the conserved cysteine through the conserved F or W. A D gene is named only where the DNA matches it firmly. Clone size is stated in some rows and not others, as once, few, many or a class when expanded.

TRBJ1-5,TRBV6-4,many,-,CASRLNGQRRYNQPQHF,TGTGCCAGCAGACTTAACGGACAGAGACGTTATAATCAGCCCCAGCATTTT
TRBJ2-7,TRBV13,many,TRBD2,CASSPVTSGGPYEQYF,TGTGCCAGCAGCCCGGTGACTAGCGGGGGGCCCTACGAGCAGTACTTC
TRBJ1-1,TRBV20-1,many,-,CSASSGHLNTEAFF,TGCAGTGCTAGTTCGGGACACCTGAACACTGAAGCTTTCTTT
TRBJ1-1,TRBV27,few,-,CASSHYRARNTEAFF,TGTGCCAGCAGTCATTACAGGGCTCGGAACACTGAAGCTTTCTTT
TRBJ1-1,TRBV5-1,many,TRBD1,CASSWGQGSPMNTEAFF,TGCGCCAGCAGCTGGGGACAGGGTAGCCCCATGAACACTGAAGCTTTCTTT
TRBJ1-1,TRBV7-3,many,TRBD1,CASSLDAGGWTEAFF,TGTGCCAGCAGCTTAGATGCAGGGGGTTGGACTGAAGCTTTCTTT
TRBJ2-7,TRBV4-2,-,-,CASSQDARGHEQYF,TGTGCCAGCAGCCAAGATGCCAGGGGCCACGAGCAGTACTTC
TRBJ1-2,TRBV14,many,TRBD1,CASSQTGAGYTF,TGTGCCAGCAGCCAGACAGGGGCGGGCTACACCTTC
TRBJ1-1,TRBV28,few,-,CASSRQATEAFF,TGTGCCAGCAGTCGACAGGCCACTGAAGCTTTCTTT
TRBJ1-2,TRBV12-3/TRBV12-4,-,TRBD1,CASSFLDRAYGYTF,TGTGCCAGCAGTTTCCTTGACAGGGCCTATGGCTACACCTTC
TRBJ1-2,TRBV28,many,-,CASSLWYRVPEGYTF,TGTGCCAGCAGTTTGTGGTACAGGGTCCCAGAGGGCTACACCTTC
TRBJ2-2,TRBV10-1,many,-,CASRPLNTGELFF,TGCGCCAGCAGACCCCTAAACACCGGGGAGCTGTTTTTT
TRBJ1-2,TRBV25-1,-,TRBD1,CASSSWTAGGFDGYTF,TGTGCCAGCAGTAGTTGGACGGCAGGGGGCTTCGATGGCTACACCTTC
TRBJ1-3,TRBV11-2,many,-,CASSSTGTQGGNTIYF,TGTGCCAGCAGCTCCACCGGGACCCAGGGTGGAAACACCATATATTTT
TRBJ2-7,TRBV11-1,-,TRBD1,CASSQRPGQGLYEQYF,TGTGCCAGCAGCCAGAGGCCGGGACAGGGTTTGTACGAGCAGTACTTC
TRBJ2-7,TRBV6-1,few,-,CASIRAVDSSYEQYF,TGTGCCAGCATTCGGGCTGTCGACAGCTCCTACGAGCAGTACTTC
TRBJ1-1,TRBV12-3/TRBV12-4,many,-,CASTGTRNTEAFF,TGTGCCAGCACCGGGACGAGGAACACTGAAGCTTTCTTT
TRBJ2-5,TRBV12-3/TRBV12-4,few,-,CASSLARDGSLHETQYF,TGTGCCAGCAGTTTAGCGCGGGACGGGAGCTTACACGAGACCCAGTACTTC
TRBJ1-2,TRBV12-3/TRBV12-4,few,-,CASSPNQYAGGGYTF,TGTGCCAGCAGCCCGAACCAGTATGCCGGTGGGGGCTACACCTTC
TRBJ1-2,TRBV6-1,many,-,CASSPAELYGYTF,TGTGCCAGCAGTCCCGCAGAGCTCTATGGCTACACCTTC
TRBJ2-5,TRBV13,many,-,CASSRGSGPGETQYF,TGTGCCAGCAGCCGAGGGTCCGGACCTGGCGAGACCCAGTACTTC
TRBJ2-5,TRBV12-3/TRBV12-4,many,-,CASRLIQGSGETQYF,TGTGCCAGCAGACTAATTCAGGGGTCCGGGGAGACCCAGTACTTC
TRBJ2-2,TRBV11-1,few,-,CASSPSFSGELFF,TGTGCCAGCAGCCCCTCCTTCTCCGGGGAGCTGTTTTTT
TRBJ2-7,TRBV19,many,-,CASSAGTPAVQYF,TGTGCCAGTAGTGCCGGGACCCCCGCTGTGCAGTACTTC
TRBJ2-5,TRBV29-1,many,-,CSLPVRDGGETQYF,TGCAGCCTCCCCGTCCGGGACGGCGGGGAGACCCAGTACTTC
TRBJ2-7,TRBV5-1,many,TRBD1,CASSLSGQGASYEQYF,TGCGCCAGCAGCTTGAGCGGACAGGGGGCCTCCTACGAGCAGTACTTC
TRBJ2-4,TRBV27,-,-,CASSFGQPSGANIQYF,TGTGCCAGCAGTTTTGGACAACCCTCAGGTGCCAACATTCAGTACTTC
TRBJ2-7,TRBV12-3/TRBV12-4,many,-,CASSRLYEQYF,TGTGCCAGCAGTCGACTCTACGAGCAGTACTTC
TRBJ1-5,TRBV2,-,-,CASMRGWGSNQPQHF,TGTGCCAGCATGAGGGGATGGGGGAGCAATCAGCCCCAGCATTTT
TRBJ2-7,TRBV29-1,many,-,CSVEEDYSYEQYF,TGCAGCGTTGAAGAGGATTACTCCTACGAGCAGTACTTC
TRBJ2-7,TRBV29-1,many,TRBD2,CSVAFKGLAGDEQYF,TGCAGCGTGGCCTTCAAGGGACTAGCGGGAGACGAGCAGTACTTC
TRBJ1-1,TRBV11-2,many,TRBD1,CASTMSPEDRDRGTEAFF,TGTGCCAGCACCATGTCCCCCGAGGACAGGGATAGGGGCACTGAAGCTTTCTTT
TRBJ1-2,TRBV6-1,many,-,CASSVKQGVYGYTF,TGTGCCAGCAGTGTTAAACAGGGAGTCTATGGCTACACCTTC
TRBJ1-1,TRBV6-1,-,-,CASSGTGKAFF,TGTGCCAGCAGTGGAACAGGAAAAGCTTTCTTT
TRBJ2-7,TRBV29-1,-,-,CSVEGRDNYEQYF,TGCAGCGTTGAAGGACGGGATAACTACGAGCAGTACTTC
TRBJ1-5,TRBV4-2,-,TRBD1,CASSQVGTGTGGRYSNQPQHF,TGTGCCAGCAGCCAAGTTGGCACCGGGACAGGGGGCCGTTATAGCAATCAGCCCCAGCATTTT
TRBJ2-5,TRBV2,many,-,CASRDQTGYGETQYF,TGTGCCAGCAGGGACCAGACTGGGTACGGGGAGACCCAGTACTTC
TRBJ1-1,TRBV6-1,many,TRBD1,CASSDRDRGRRTEAFF,TGTGCCAGCAGTGATAGGGACAGGGGGCGGCGAACTGAAGCTTTCTTT
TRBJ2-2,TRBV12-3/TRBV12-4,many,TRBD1,CASSFGDRDTGELFF,TGTGCCAGCAGTTTTGGGGACAGGGACACCGGGGAGCTGTTTTTT
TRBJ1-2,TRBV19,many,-,CASSIRGLSYGYTF,TGTGCCAGTAGTATTCGCGGCCTTTCCTATGGCTACACCTTC
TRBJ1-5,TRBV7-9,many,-,CASSLDRGTNQPQHF,TGTGCCAGCAGCTTAGACCGGGGGACCAATCAGCCCCAGCATTTT
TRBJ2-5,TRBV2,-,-,CASSANRRGGTQYF,TGTGCCAGCAGTGCCAATAGAAGGGGTGGTACCCAGTACTTC
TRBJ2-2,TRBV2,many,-,CASSESGRKNTGEPFF,TGTGCCAGCAGTGAATCGGGACGCAAGAACACCGGGGAGCCGTTTTTT
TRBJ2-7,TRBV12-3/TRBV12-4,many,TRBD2,CASSSSGGGIEQYF,TGTGCCAGCAGTTCTAGCGGGGGAGGCATCGAGCAGTACTTC
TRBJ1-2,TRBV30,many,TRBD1,CAWSGQADYGYTF,TGTGCCTGGTCAGGACAGGCAGACTATGGCTACACCTTC
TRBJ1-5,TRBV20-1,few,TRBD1,CSARDKGGGGPQHF,TGCAGTGCTAGAGATAAAGGGGGCGGAGGGCCCCAGCATTTT
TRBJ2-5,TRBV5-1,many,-,CASSHAGKETQYF,TGCGCCAGCAGCCACGCGGGGAAAGAGACCCAGTACTTC
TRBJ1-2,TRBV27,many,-,CASSGGQLTGRYTF,TGTGCCAGCAGTGGGGGACAACTCACGGGTCGCTACACCTTC
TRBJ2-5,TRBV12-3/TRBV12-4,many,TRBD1,CASSAGQGGTQYF,TGTGCCAGCAGTGCGGGACAGGGGGGGACCCAGTACTTC
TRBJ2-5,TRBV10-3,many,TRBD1,CAISDPGQGDGETQYF,TGTGCCATCAGTGATCCGGGACAGGGGGACGGAGAGACCCAGTACTTC
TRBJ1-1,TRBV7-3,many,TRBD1,CASSVQGHTEAFF,TGTGCCAGCAGCGTACAGGGGCACACTGAAGCTTTCTTT
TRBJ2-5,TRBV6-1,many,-,CASRKDGGKETQYF,TGTGCCAGCAGGAAAGATGGGGGAAAAGAGACCCAGTACTTC
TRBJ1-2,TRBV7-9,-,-,CASSLRGEANYGYTF,TGTGCCAGCAGCTTGAGAGGGGAAGCTAACTATGGCTACACCTTC
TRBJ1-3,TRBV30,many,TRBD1,CAWRGQVVNTIYF,TGTGCCTGGCGGGGACAGGTGGTAAACACCATATATTTT
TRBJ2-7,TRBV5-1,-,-,CASGDSGTPYEQYF,TGCGCCAGCGGTGACTCCGGGACCCCCTACGAGCAGTACTTC
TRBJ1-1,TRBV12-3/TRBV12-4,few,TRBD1,CASSLWAGGVTEAFF,TGTGCCAGCAGTTTATGGGCAGGGGGGGTCACTGAAGCTTTCTTT
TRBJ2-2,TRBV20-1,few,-,CSASSSQANTGELFF,TGCAGTGCTAGTAGTTCACAAGCCAACACCGGGGAGCTGTTTTTT